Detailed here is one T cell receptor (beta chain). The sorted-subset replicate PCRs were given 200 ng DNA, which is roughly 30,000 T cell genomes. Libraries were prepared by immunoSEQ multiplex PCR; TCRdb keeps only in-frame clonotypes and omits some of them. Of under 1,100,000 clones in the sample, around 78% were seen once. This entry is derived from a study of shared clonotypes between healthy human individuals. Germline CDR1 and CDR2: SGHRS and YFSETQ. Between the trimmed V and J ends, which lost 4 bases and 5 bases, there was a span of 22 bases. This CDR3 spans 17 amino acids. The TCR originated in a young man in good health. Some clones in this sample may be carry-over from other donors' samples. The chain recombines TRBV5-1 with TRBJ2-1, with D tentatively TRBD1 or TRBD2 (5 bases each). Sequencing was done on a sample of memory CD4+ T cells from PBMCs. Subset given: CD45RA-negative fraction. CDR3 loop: CASSGPGTPDPHNEQFF. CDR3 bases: TGCGCCAGCAGCGGCCCAGGGACGCCCGACCCCCACAATGAGCAGTTCTTC.